This T cell receptor beta chain is drawn from a study of identical twins. Study-level points and caveats: Cross-sectional statistical analysis was relied on for the conclusions, without the same donors being followed. Fewer insertions characterized abundant cord blood beta clonotypes, whereas memory repertoires showed none. Diverse VJ usage suggested most zero-insertion clonotypes were not invariant T cells.

The CDR3 covers 15 residues. V lost 4 bases to trimming and J lost 7 bases, with 17 bases between them. Germline-derived CDR1 and CDR2 are SGHDN and FVKESK. The cDNA had a unique molecular identifier and a template-switch universal primer site. TCRdb passed the 5' RACE reads through MiXCR, listing each CDR3 protein once. The repertoire includes roughly 710,000 distinct CDR3 sequences, roughly 6.2% of them detected once, and approximately 2% sits in the top ten. A note on this clonotype: Its antigen is not known.

Sequencing was carried out using naive T cells sorted from blood. This sequence originates from a man between 18 and 29 years old in good health. The chain links TRBV14 to TRBJ2-1; a weak D match, TRBD2 (6 bases). This chain's CDR3 is CASSPTVGSENEQFF. In DNA form, the CDR3 reads TGTGCCAGCAGCCCCACGGTCGGGAGTGAAAATGAGCAGTTCTTC.